One sample yielded the 10 T cell receptor beta chains listed below, sequenced in a study of T-cell reconstitution after alpha-beta-depleted transplantation in children. Unique molecular identifiers were incorporated into the prepared TCRbeta library. TCRdb reprocessed the PCR reads via MiXCR and lists one record per CDR3 protein. The sample has 200,000 to 300,000 distinct CDR3 sequences, over 20% seen once; the top ten hold about 2.8%. Material: PBMCs, obtained before TCRalphabeta/CD19-depleted stem cell transplant. Receptors were obtained from a girl under 10 years old with Fanconi anemia, due to receive a stem cell transplant.

Many counts were recorded for this clonotype. The chain recombines TRBV5-1 with TRBJ1-1; D is uncertain. The germline gives CDR1 SGHRS, CDR2 YFSETQ. This CDR3 is 18 amino acids long. V shed 1 base and J shed 2 bases, with 21 bases lying between them. In DNA, the CDR3 is TGCGCCAGCAGCTTGCGGATGATTAAGGAGGGCCTTAACACTGAAGCTTTCTTT. This codes for CASSLRMIKEGLNTEAFF.

The chain combines TRBV20-1 with TRBJ2-7; 8 positions match TRBD2. The germline V gene encodes CDR1 DFQATT and CDR2 SNEGSKA (reference sequence). The CDR3 is 13 amino acids. The V and J ends lost 4 bases and 5 bases, in that order; junction bases with no gene match: 7. CDR3 in amino acids: CSATRSSGDEQYF. CDR3 bases: TGCAGTGCTACACGTAGTAGCGGGGACGAGCAGTACTTC.

This clonotype showed up many times. The V call is TRBV29-1, the J call TRBJ2-7; the D is unclear. Deletions cut 1 base from V and 2 bases from J, with 9 bases between. CDR3 length equals 13 residues. Per the germline V gene, CDR1 is SQVTM and CDR2 is ANQGSEA. CDR3 in DNA: TGCAGCGTTGAAGGGCAGACCCCCTACGAGCAGTACTTC. It yields the protein CSVEGQTPYEQYF.

The chain links TRBV25-1 to TRBJ2-7; D gene ambiguous. Germline lookup yields CDR1 MGHDK and CDR2 SYGVNS. The CDR3 sequence is 13 residues long. Trimming took off 7 bases at V and 2 bases at J, with 12 bases between the two ends. The CDR3 region has the DNA TGTGCCAGCAAATGGTGCTTCCCCTACGAGCAGTACTTC. Translating it yields CASKWCFPYEQYF.

This clonotype was observed many times. The rearrangement joins TRBV6-5 to TRBJ2-2; no clear D. This CDR3 spans 12 amino acids. Germline CDR1 and CDR2: MNHEY and SVGAGI. V was cut by 2 bases and J by 8 bases, with 6 bases left in between. CDR3 nucleotide sequence: TGTGCCAGCAGTTACCTGAGGGGGGAGCTGTTTTTT. Protein product: CASSYLRGELFF.

This clonotype appeared many times. V and J are TRBV6-2 or TRBV6-3 and TRBJ2-7; no clear D gene. The V and J ends lost 4 bases and 2 bases respectively, with 9 bases between them. The CDR3 runs 13 residues. Germline V lookup: CDR1 MNHEY, CDR2 SVGEGT. The CDR3 region has the DNA TGTGCCAGCAGTTCCGAAAGGACCTACGAGCAGTACTTC. Its protein is CASSSERTYEQYF.

This clonotype was observed at least ten times. This chain joins TRBV11-2 and TRBJ2-7; D perhaps matches TRBD2 (6 bases). Trimming left V 1 base short and J 3 bases short, with 13 bases between. The germline V gene has CDR1 SGHAT and CDR2 FQNNGV. CDR3 length equals 15 residues. The CDR3 loop is CASSLVIGSSYEQYF. Here the CDR3 DNA reads TGTGCCAGCAGCTTAGTCATCGGGAGTAGCTACGAGCAGTACTTC.

This clonotype was observed at least ten times. V is TRBV9 and J is TRBJ1-2; 7 positions match TRBD1. Germline loops: CDR1 SGDLS, CDR2 YYNGEE. The CDR3 spans 14 residues. Losses at the gene ends were 0 bases for V and 5 bases for J; bases not matched to a gene: 4. CDR3 sequence (DNA): TGTGCCAGCAGCGTAGACAGGGGCGGATATGGCTACACCTTC. Protein: CASSVDRGGYGYTF.

This clonotype was seen a handful of times. This chain connects TRBV28 to TRBJ2-3, with 7 bases fitting TRBD1. The CDR3 contains 14 residues. V shed 6 bases and J 0 bases; nucleotides not matched to a gene: 3. CDR1 is MDHEN and CDR2 is SYDVKM in the germline V gene. CDR3 region: CASSPDRSTDTQYF. The CDR3 DNA reads TGTGCCAGCAGCCCGGACAGGAGCACAGATACGCAGTATTTT.

This clonotype has just a few counts. V is TRBV15 and J is TRBJ2-3, with D perhaps matching TRBD1 or TRBD2 (6 bases each). Trimming cost V 1 base and J 6 bases, with 11 bases left between them. The germline gives CDR1 LNHNV, CDR2 YYDKDF (reference sequence). The CDR3 is 14 amino acids. The CDR3, as DNA: TGTGCCACCAGCAGAGCGGGGGCCGCTGATACGCAGTATTTT. This codes for CATSRAGAADTQYF.